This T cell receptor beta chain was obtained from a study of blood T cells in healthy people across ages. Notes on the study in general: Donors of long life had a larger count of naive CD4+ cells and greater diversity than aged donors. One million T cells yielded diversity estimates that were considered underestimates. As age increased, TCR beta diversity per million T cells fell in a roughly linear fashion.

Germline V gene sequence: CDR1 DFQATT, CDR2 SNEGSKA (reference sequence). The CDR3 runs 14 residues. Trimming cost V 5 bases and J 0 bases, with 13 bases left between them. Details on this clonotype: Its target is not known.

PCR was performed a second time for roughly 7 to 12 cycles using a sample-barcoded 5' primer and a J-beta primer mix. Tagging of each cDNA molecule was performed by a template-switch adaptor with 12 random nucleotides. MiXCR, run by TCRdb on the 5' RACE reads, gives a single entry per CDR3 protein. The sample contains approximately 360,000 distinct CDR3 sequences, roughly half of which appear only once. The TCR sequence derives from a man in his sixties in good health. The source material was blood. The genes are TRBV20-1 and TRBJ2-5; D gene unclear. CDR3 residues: CSARPDGYQETQYF. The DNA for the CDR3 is TGCAGTGCTCGCCCGGACGGATACCAAGAGACCCAGTACTTC.